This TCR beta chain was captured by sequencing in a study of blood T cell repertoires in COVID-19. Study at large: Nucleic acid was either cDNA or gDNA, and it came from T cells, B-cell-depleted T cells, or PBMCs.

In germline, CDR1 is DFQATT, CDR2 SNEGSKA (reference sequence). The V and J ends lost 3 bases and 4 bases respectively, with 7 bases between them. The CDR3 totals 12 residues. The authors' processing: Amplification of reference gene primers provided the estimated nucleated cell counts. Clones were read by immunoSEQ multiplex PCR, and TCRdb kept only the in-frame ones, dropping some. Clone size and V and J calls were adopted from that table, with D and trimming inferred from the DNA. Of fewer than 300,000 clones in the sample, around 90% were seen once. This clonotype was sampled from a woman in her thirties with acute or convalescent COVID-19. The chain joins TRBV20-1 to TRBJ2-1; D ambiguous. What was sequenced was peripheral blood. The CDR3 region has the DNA TGCAGTGCTAGTGGAGTTTACAATGAGCAGTTCTTC. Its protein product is CSASGVYNEQFF.